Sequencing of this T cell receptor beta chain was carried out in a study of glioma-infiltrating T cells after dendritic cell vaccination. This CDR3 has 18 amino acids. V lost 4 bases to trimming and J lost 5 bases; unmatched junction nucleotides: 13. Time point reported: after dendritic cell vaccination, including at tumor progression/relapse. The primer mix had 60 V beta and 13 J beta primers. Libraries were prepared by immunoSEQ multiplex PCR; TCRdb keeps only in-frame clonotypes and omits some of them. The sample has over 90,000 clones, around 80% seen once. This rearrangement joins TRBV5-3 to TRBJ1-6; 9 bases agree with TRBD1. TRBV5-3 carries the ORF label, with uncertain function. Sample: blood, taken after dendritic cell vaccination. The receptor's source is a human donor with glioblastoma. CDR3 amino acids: CARSVGQGPDEDNSPLHF. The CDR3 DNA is TGTGCCAGAAGCGTGGGACAGGGCCCTGATGAAGATAATTCACCCCTCCACTTT.